The source of this T cell receptor beta chain is a study of cytomegalovirus exposure and HLA in healthy donors. PCR involved 60 Vbeta and 13 Jbeta primers. Assay: immunoSEQ multiplex PCR; the TCRdb copy retains only in-frame clones and omits some. The table has 100,000 to 150,000 clones, roughly four fifths seen once; the top ten hold about 1.2%. Study conclusions and caveats: A prior analysis recorded that most TCR beta V segments were productive about 87% or about 30% of the time. In a later analysis, about 17,000 TCR beta sequences were associated with HLA alleles at 0.05 false discovery rate. Presence/absence comparisons presumed near-even sequencing depth among donors.

This clone has just one count. Its specificity is not known. The V segment lost 4 bases and the J segment 6 bases; nucleotides outside the gene matches: 12. Germline CDR1 reads SGHRS; CDR2 reads YFSETQ. The CDR3 is made up of 16 amino acids. This receptor was identified in a boy younger than 18 in good health and CMV-seronegative. This chain joins TRBV5-1 and TRBJ2-7, with 11 bases fitting TRBD1. What was sequenced was PBMCs. CDR3 sequence: CASSLDLGQGGGEQYF. The CDR3 DNA reads TGCGCCAGCAGCCTGGACTTGGGACAGGGGGGTGGCGAGCAGTACTTC.